Below, 24 T cell receptor beta chains from the same sample are listed, as sequenced in a study of human T cells and chemical hapten exposure. The time point here: patch test 1, 2 weeks after DPC sensitization. Treatment indicated: therapeutic diphenylcyclopropenone sensitization with weekly scalp DPC. One entry per CDR3 protein results from TCRdb running MiXCR on the RACE reads. The top ten hold about 8.1% of the sample, which has more than 65,000 distinct CDR3 sequences, approximately 35% seen once. The sequencing used whole blood, collected in connection with sensitization to the hapten diphenylcyclopropenone (DPC). These receptors all come from a man aged 40-49 years with alopecia areata. Some clones in this sample may be carry-over from other donors' samples.

The V gene is TRBV2, the J gene TRBJ2-5; tentative D call: TRBD2 (5 bases). The germline V and J ends were trimmed by 1 base and 2 bases, with 8 bases remaining between them. The germline V gene has CDR1 SNHLY and CDR2 FYNNEI. This CDR3 comprises 14 residues. CDR3 loop: CASSEGRAQETQYF. In nucleotides, the CDR3 is TGTGCCAGCAGTGAAGGGCGGGCGCAAGAGACCCAGTACTTC.

V usage is TRBV12-3 or TRBV12-4 and J usage is TRBJ2-3, with TRBD2 identical over 10 bases. Germline trimming cut 5 bases from V and 3 bases from J; bases unmatched to any gene: 5. The CDR3 spans 15 residues. The CDR3 coding sequence is TGTGCCAGCAGTCCCACTAGCGGGACAACAGATACGCAGTATTTT. Residues: CASSPTSGTTDTQYF.

The chain recombines TRBV7-2 with TRBJ1-1; tentative D call: TRBD1 (6 bases). Trimming cost V 4 bases and J 0 bases, with 12 bases left between them. This CDR3 is 15 amino acids long. Germline V CDR1 and CDR2: SGHTA, FQGNSA. CDR3 in amino acids: CASSSQGLLNTEAFF. In DNA form, the CDR3 reads TGTGCCAGCAGCTCTCAGGGGCTCTTGAACACTGAAGCTTTCTTT.

The chain recombines TRBV6-2 or TRBV6-3 with TRBJ2-3; the match to TRBD1 covers 9 bases. CDR1 is MNHEY and CDR2 is SVGEGT in the germline V gene. J gave up 2 bases and V 0 bases, and 9 bases lay outside the gene matches. This CDR3 is built from 18 residues. The CDR3 DNA follows: TGTGCCAGCAGTTACTCGAGGACCGGGACAGGGCTCACAGATACGCAGTATTTT. Its translation: CASSYSRTGTGLTDTQYF.

The genes are TRBV28 and TRBJ2-4; maybe TRBD2 (5 bases). Germline V gene lookup returns CDR1 MDHEN and CDR2 SYDVKM. The CDR3 is made up of 15 amino acids. Trimming shortened V by 2 bases and J by 1 base, and 9 bases separated the two germline ends. For the CDR3, the DNA is TGTGCCAGCAGTTTAGAGCGGCTGGCCAAAAACATTCAGTACTTC. This translates into CASSLERLAKNIQYF.

The V and J genes are TRBV5-6 and TRBJ2-2, with a weak D call TRBD1 (6 bases). Trimming cost V 2 bases and J 3 bases, with 14 bases left between them. This CDR3 contains 16 residues. Germline CDR1 reads SGHDT; CDR2 reads YYEEEE. As DNA, the CDR3 is TGTGCCAGCAGCTTCCCCGTGGACAGCTACACCGGGGAGCTGTTTTTT. It codes for CASSFPVDSYTGELFF.

This clonotype turned up a few times. The chain has TRBV20-1 and TRBJ1-6; D may be TRBD1 (6 bases). Trimming removed 0 bases at V and 7 bases at J, with 16 bases between. There are 16 residues in the CDR3. CDR1 is DFQATT and CDR2 is SNEGSKA in the germline V gene (reference sequence). CDR3 coding DNA: TGCAGTGCTAGAGATCCCTGGACAGAGATAAATTCACCCCTCCACTTT. Translation gives CSARDPWTEINSPLHF.

This rearrangement joins TRBV28 to TRBJ2-7, with 7 bases identical to TRBD1. Germline V gives CDR1 MDHEN, CDR2 SYDVKM. Germline trimming cut 6 bases from V and 1 base from J; bases unmatched to any gene: 6. The CDR3 extends over 14 amino acids. The CDR3 protein is CASSRQGRSYEQYF. In DNA form, the CDR3 reads TGTGCCAGCAGCCGACAGGGAAGATCCTACGAGCAGTACTTC.

This clonotype appeared once. The chain joins TRBV7-9 to TRBJ2-2; D not certain. V lost 6 bases to trimming and J lost 6 bases, with 8 bases between them. Germline V gives CDR1 SEHNR, CDR2 FQNEAQ (reference sequence). The CDR3 contains 12 residues. CDR3 region: CASRWSAGELFF. CDR3 nucleotides: TGTGCCAGCAGGTGGTCGGCCGGGGAGCTGTTTTTT.

This clonotype appeared a few times. The chain recombines TRBV28 with TRBJ2-4; D not certain. The V gene's germline CDR1 is MDHEN and CDR2 SYDVKM. The CDR3 is made up of 14 amino acids. The germline V and J ends were trimmed by 3 bases and 6 bases, with 12 bases remaining between them. The CDR3 here is CASSFSAELNIQYF. CDR3 sequence (DNA): TGTGCCAGCAGTTTCTCGGCGGAACTAAACATTCAGTACTTC.

This chain joins TRBV11-1 and TRBJ2-7; D assignment may be TRBD1 or TRBD2 (6 bases each). The CDR3 spans 17 residues. CDR1 is SGHAT and CDR2 is FQDESV in the germline V gene (reference sequence). Trimming removed 5 bases at V and 4 bases at J, with 24 bases between. The CDR3 coding sequence is TGTGCCAGCAGCCTATCGGGACTCACAGGGCAAGGGTACGAGCAGTACTTC. Amino acid sequence: CASSLSGLTGQGYEQYF.

J is TRBJ2-2 and V is TRBV6-1; perhaps TRBD1 as D (5 bases). Germline assignment: CDR1 MNHNS and CDR2 SASEGT. The CDR3 contains 15 residues. Trimming stripped 8 bases from V and 0 bases from J, with 13 bases between. The CDR3 DNA sequence: TGTGCCAGCCGACAGCATACCGCGAACACCGGGGAGCTGTTTTTT. Translating it yields CASRQHTANTGELFF.

V usage is TRBV3-1 and J usage is TRBJ1-2; no reliable D call. Germline CDR1 is LGHDT and CDR2 is YNNKEL (reference sequence). V dropped 2 bases and J dropped 4 bases, with 14 bases sitting between them. CDR3 length: 15 amino acids. The CDR3 sequence: CASSQPMDDFYGYTF. In DNA, the CDR3 is TGTGCCAGCAGCCAACCAATGGACGACTTCTATGGCTACACCTTC.

This clonotype was detected a few times. This chain links TRBV5-1 with TRBJ1-2, with TRBD1 as a possible D gene (6 bases). This CDR3 spans 14 amino acids. Germline assignment: CDR1 SGHRS and CDR2 YFSETQ. Trimming stripped 2 bases from V and 8 bases from J, with 16 bases between. DNA of the CDR3: TGCGCCAGCAGCTTACAGGGCCTGGAGGACGGCTACACCTTC. Translation: CASSLQGLEDGYTF.

The chain combines TRBV7-6 with TRBJ1-4, with D tentatively TRBD1 (6 bases). V lost 5 bases to trimming and J lost 8 bases, with 18 bases between them. There are 15 residues in the CDR3. Germline CDR1 is SGHVS and CDR2 is FNYEAQ. CDR3 region: CASSRPTGLGEKLFF. CDR3 DNA sequence: TGTGCCAGCAGCCGGCCAACAGGGCTCGGCGAAAAACTGTTTTTT.

A few counts support this clonotype. The chain recombines TRBV9 with TRBJ2-1; 8 bases fit TRBD2. Trimming cost V 4 bases and J 9 bases; bases outside gene matches: 6. This CDR3 is built from 13 residues. CDR1 and CDR2 from the germline V gene are SGDLS and YYNGEE. The CDR3 loop reads CASSPLRGGEQFF. In nucleotides, the CDR3 is TGTGCCAGCAGCCCCCTCCGGGGGGGTGAGCAGTTCTTC.

This clonotype was recorded a few times. The chain links TRBV4-2 to TRBJ2-3, with TRBD1 matching over 12 bases. V lost 3 bases and J lost 3; bases outside the gene matches: 19. In germline, CDR1 is LGHNA, CDR2 YNFKEQ. The CDR3 has 21 amino acids. CDR3 sequence (DNA): TGTGCCAGCAGCCATTACCGGGACAGGGGGCGCGGGACGACGGGAACAGATACGCAGTATTTT. This sequence encodes CASSHYRDRGRGTTGTDTQYF.

This clonotype occurred a few times. The chain combines TRBV12-3 or TRBV12-4 with TRBJ1-3; weak D call: TRBD1 (6 bases). The CDR3 loop spans 18 amino acids. Trimming stripped 3 bases from V and 2 bases from J, with 20 bases between. This CDR3 reads CASSFRDIINPTGNTIYF. CDR3 in DNA: TGTGCCAGCAGTTTCAGGGACATCATAAACCCCACTGGAAACACCATATATTTT.

V usage is TRBV6-4 and J usage is TRBJ2-1, with 8 bases lining up with TRBD2. The CDR3 consists of 15 residues. The germline V gene has CDR1 MRHNA and CDR2 SNTAGT. V was clipped by 2 bases and J by 6 bases; unmatched bases: 6. This chain's CDR3 is CASSDGPGGLNEQFF. CDR3 bases: TGTGCCAGCAGTGACGGCCCGGGAGGGCTCAATGAGCAGTTCTTC.

CDR3 coding DNA: TGTGCCAGCAGCCTACTCCGACAGGGAGGTGAAGCTTTCTTT. It specifies CASSLLRQGGEAFF. This chain uses TRBV7-9 with TRBJ1-1; 7 nucleotides agree with TRBD1. The trim removed 5 bases at V and 7 bases at J, leaving 10 bases unmatched. The CDR3 is 14 residues long. CDR1 SEHNR and CDR2 FQNEAQ come from the germline V gene (reference sequence).

This clonotype was seen more than once but under ten times. This rearrangement joins TRBV7-2 to TRBJ2-7; no clear D. The CDR3 is 14 residues long. V was clipped by 1 base and J by 2 bases, with 9 bases between them. Germline-derived CDR1 and CDR2 are SGHTA and FQGNSA. CDR3 sequence: CASSLDHLTYEQYF. The CDR3 DNA reads TGTGCCAGCAGCTTAGATCATCTCACCTACGAGCAGTACTTC.

In its sample, this clonotype was seen a few times. The V gene is TRBV6-2 or TRBV6-3, the J gene TRBJ2-4; D possibly uses TRBD1 or TRBD2 (5 bases each). CDR1 and CDR2 from the germline V gene are MNHEY and SVGEGT. Trimming stripped 2 bases from V and 3 bases from J, with 14 bases between. The CDR3 sequence is 16 residues long. CDR3 DNA sequence: TGTGCCAGCAGTTACCGGCCCGGGGCTGGCAAAAACATTCAGTACTTC. It is translated as CASSYRPGAGKNIQYF.

The chain employs TRBV12-3 or TRBV12-4 and TRBJ1-5; no firm D call. V lost 6 bases, J lost 1 base, and 4 bases lay in between. The length of the CDR3 is 12 residues. This CDR3 is CASSPSNQPQHF. The CDR3 DNA follows: TGTGCCAGCAGCCCCAGCAATCAGCCCCAGCATTTT.

This chain uses TRBV20-1 with TRBJ2-3; 7 nucleotides match TRBD2. V was pared by 3 bases and J by 8 bases, with 20 bases of the junction left unmatched. Germline V gene data show CDR1 as DFQATT and CDR2 as SNEGSKA (reference sequence). This CDR3 comprises 17 residues. CDR3 in amino acids: CSASPRSGREQGVTQYF. The CDR3 region has the DNA TGCAGTGCTAGCCCCCGGTCGGGGCGGGAGCAAGGGGTTACGCAGTATTTT.